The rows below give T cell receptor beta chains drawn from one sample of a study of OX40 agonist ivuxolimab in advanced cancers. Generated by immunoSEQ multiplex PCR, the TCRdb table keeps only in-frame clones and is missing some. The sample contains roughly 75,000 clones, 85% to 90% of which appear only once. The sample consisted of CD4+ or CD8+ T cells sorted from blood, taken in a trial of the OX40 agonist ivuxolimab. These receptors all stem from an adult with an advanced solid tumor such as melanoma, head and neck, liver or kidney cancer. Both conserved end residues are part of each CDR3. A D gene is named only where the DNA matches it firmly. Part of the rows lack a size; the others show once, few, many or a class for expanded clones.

CDR3 DNA: TGTGCCAGCAGCGAGGAAGAGGTGGGGGGTTTGGCTGAAGCTTTCTTT; CDR3 protein: CASSEEEVGGLAEAFF; clone size: -; V gene: TRBV2; D gene: -; J gene: TRBJ1-1
CDR3 DNA: TGTGCCAGCAGCTTGAATTCGGGACTTGTTTACTCCTACGAGCAGTACTTC; CDR3 protein: CASSLNSGLVYSYEQYF; clone size: -; V gene: TRBV7-8; D gene: -; J gene: TRBJ2-7
CDR3 DNA: TGTGCCTGGAGTGTACTAGCGGGATCCGACGAGCAGTACTTC; CDR3 protein: CAWSVLAGSDEQYF; clone size: -; V gene: TRBV30; D gene: TRBD2; J gene: TRBJ2-7
CDR3 DNA: TGTGCCAGCGGTGGGGCCTCAGGGACCCAGTACTTC; CDR3 protein: CASGGASGTQYF; clone size: -; V gene: TRBV2; D gene: -; J gene: TRBJ2-5
CDR3 DNA: TGTGCCAGCAGACCTAACCGACTAGCGGGAGGTAGAGACAATGAGCAGTTCTTC; CDR3 protein: CASRPNRLAGGRDNEQFF; clone size: -; V gene: TRBV28; D gene: TRBD2; J gene: TRBJ2-1
CDR3 DNA: TGTGCCAGTAGGACTCTCATGAACACTGAAGCTTTCTTT; CDR3 protein: CASRTLMNTEAFF; clone size: -; V gene: TRBV19; D gene: -; J gene: TRBJ1-1
CDR3 DNA: TGTGCCAGCAGCAAAGAACCGGTCGGGACCCCCATCTACGAGCAGTACTTC; CDR3 protein: CASSKEPVGTPIYEQYF; clone size: -; V gene: TRBV21-1; D gene: -; J gene: TRBJ2-7
CDR3 DNA: TGTGCCAGCAGCTTAGGGACAGGGAGCTCCTACGAGCAGTACTTC; CDR3 protein: CASSLGTGSSYEQYF; clone size: once; V gene: TRBV7-2; D gene: TRBD1; J gene: TRBJ2-7
CDR3 DNA: TGTGCCAGCAGTTTGAGTCCAGGGGACATGAACACTGAAGCTTTCTTT; CDR3 protein: CASSLSPGDMNTEAFF; clone size: -; V gene: TRBV27; D gene: -; J gene: TRBJ1-1
CDR3 DNA: TGTGCCAGCAGTCCGGGACAGAACTACGAGCAGTACTTC; CDR3 protein: CASSPGQNYEQYF; clone size: -; V gene: TRBV27; D gene: TRBD1; J gene: TRBJ2-7
CDR3 DNA: TGTGCCTGGGACCAGGGCAACGAAGCTTTCTTT; CDR3 protein: CAWDQGNEAFF; clone size: -; V gene: TRBV30; D gene: -; J gene: TRBJ1-1
CDR3 DNA: TGTGCCAGCCGGGGACAGACTGAAGCTTTCTTT; CDR3 protein: CASRGQTEAFF; clone size: -; V gene: TRBV6-5; D gene: TRBD1; J gene: TRBJ1-1
CDR3 DNA: TGTGCCAGTAGTATTGGAACCCGATCGTGGGATGGCTACACCTTC; CDR3 protein: CASSIGTRSWDGYTF; clone size: once; V gene: TRBV19; D gene: -; J gene: TRBJ1-2
CDR3 DNA: TGTGCCAGCAGTTATGGCACAGATACGCAGTATTTT; CDR3 protein: CASSYGTDTQYF; clone size: -; V gene: TRBV5-6; D gene: -; J gene: TRBJ2-3
CDR3 DNA: TGTGCCAGCAGCTTGTACAGGTGGAGCACAGATACGCAGTATTTT; CDR3 protein: CASSLYRWSTDTQYF; clone size: -; V gene: TRBV11-1; D gene: -; J gene: TRBJ2-3
CDR3 DNA: TGTGCCAGCTCACATTCGGAAGCCCAAGAGACCCAGTACTTC; CDR3 protein: CASSHSEAQETQYF; clone size: once; V gene: TRBV18; D gene: -; J gene: TRBJ2-5
CDR3 DNA: TGTGCTAGTGGCTCCGACAGTTCGCCGGGCGAGCAGTACTTC; CDR3 protein: CASGSDSSPGEQYF; clone size: -; V gene: TRBV12-5; D gene: -; J gene: TRBJ2-7
CDR3 DNA: TGTGCCAGCAGCCAAGTATGGGAGGGCTCCTACGAGCAGTACTTC; CDR3 protein: CASSQVWEGSYEQYF; clone size: -; V gene: TRBV14; D gene: TRBD2; J gene: TRBJ2-7
CDR3 DNA: TGTGCCAGCAGCTTTGCTAGATACACTGAAGCTTTCTTT; CDR3 protein: CASSFARYTEAFF; clone size: -; V gene: TRBV7-8; D gene: -; J gene: TRBJ1-1
CDR3 DNA: TGTGCCAGCAGCTTAGGAGCGGGCCATTTTAATGAGCAGTTCTTC; CDR3 protein: CASSLGAGHFNEQFF; clone size: -; V gene: TRBV11-2; D gene: -; J gene: TRBJ2-1
CDR3 DNA: TGTGCCAGCAGCCCCACCGCGGACGAGCAGTACTTC; CDR3 protein: CASSPTADEQYF; clone size: -; V gene: TRBV2; D gene: -; J gene: TRBJ2-7
CDR3 DNA: TGTGCCAGTAGGCTAGCGATTTACACCGGGGAGCTGTTTTTT; CDR3 protein: CASRLAIYTGELFF; clone size: -; V gene: TRBV19; D gene: -; J gene: TRBJ2-2
CDR3 DNA: TGTGCCAGCAGCCCCGCGGGCAGGGGATTGTCCGGGGAGCTGTTTTTT; CDR3 protein: CASSPAGRGLSGELFF; clone size: -; V gene: TRBV7-9; D gene: -; J gene: TRBJ2-2
CDR3 DNA: TGTGCCAGCAGCTTAGCGCTAAGGCAGGGTGCCGGTCCTGGCTACACCTTC; CDR3 protein: CASSLALRQGAGPGYTF; clone size: once; V gene: TRBV7-9; D gene: -; J gene: TRBJ1-2
CDR3 DNA: TGTGCCAGCAGGACAGGGGTCGCTGAGCAGTTCTTC; CDR3 protein: CASRTGVAEQFF; clone size: once; V gene: TRBV27; D gene: TRBD1; J gene: TRBJ2-1
CDR3 DNA: TGCAGCGTTGGGATGATTGAGGGCGTATCCTACAATGAGCAGTTCTTC; CDR3 protein: CSVGMIEGVSYNEQFF; clone size: -; V gene: TRBV29-1; D gene: -; J gene: TRBJ2-1
CDR3 DNA: TGTGCCAGCAGTTCCCGACTAGCACCCCAGGGGACAGATACGCAGTATTTT; CDR3 protein: CASSSRLAPQGTDTQYF; clone size: -; V gene: TRBV28; D gene: -; J gene: TRBJ2-3
CDR3 DNA: TGTGCCAGCAGCTTAGAGGGGGCTTCCTACGAGCAGTACTTC; CDR3 protein: CASSLEGASYEQYF; clone size: -; V gene: TRBV4-2; D gene: TRBD1; J gene: TRBJ2-7
CDR3 DNA: TGCGCCAGCAGCCAAGATATGGGTCATGGCTACACCTTC; CDR3 protein: CASSQDMGHGYTF; clone size: few; V gene: TRBV4-3; D gene: -; J gene: TRBJ1-2
CDR3 DNA: TGTGCCAGCAGTTTTAATGAGCAGTTCTTC; CDR3 protein: CASSFNEQFF; clone size: -; V gene: TRBV28; D gene: -; J gene: TRBJ2-1
CDR3 DNA: TGTGCCAGCAGTTTCGGACTGAACACTGAAGCTTTCTTT; CDR3 protein: CASSFGLNTEAFF; clone size: -; V gene: TRBV27; D gene: -; J gene: TRBJ1-1
CDR3 DNA: TGTGCCAGCAGGGGACAGGGGCCGTACAATGAGCAGTTCTTC; CDR3 protein: CASRGQGPYNEQFF; clone size: -; V gene: TRBV2; D gene: TRBD1; J gene: TRBJ2-1
CDR3 DNA: TGTGCCAGTAGTATGACAGGGAGCCCGGGCACTGAAGCTTTCTTT; CDR3 protein: CASSMTGSPGTEAFF; clone size: -; V gene: TRBV19; D gene: TRBD1; J gene: TRBJ1-1
CDR3 DNA: TGTGCCAGCCGGGACAGGGGTAATAACGAGCAGTACTTC; CDR3 protein: CASRDRGNNEQYF; clone size: -; V gene: TRBV6-1; D gene: TRBD1; J gene: TRBJ2-7
CDR3 DNA: TGTGCCAGCAGTTTAGGTAGCGGGGGGGCCGCAGATACGCAGTATTTT; CDR3 protein: CASSLGSGGAADTQYF; clone size: -; V gene: TRBV27; D gene: TRBD2; J gene: TRBJ2-3
CDR3 DNA: TGCGCCAGCAGCCAAGGGGGGCAGCCTTTCTATAATTCACCCCTCCACTTT; CDR3 protein: CASSQGGQPFYNSPLHF; clone size: -; V gene: TRBV4-3; D gene: -; J gene: TRBJ1-6
CDR3 DNA: TGCGCCAGCAGGGGTGGAGGGGAGCAGTACTTC; CDR3 protein: CASRGGGEQYF; clone size: medium-sized; V gene: TRBV10-2; D gene: -; J gene: TRBJ2-7
CDR3 DNA: TGTGCCAGCAGCTTCCGACTTGGTAGGGGCGAAGAGAACATTCAGTACTTC; CDR3 protein: CASSFRLGRGEENIQYF; clone size: -; V gene: TRBV5-5; D gene: -; J gene: TRBJ2-4
CDR3 DNA: TGTGCCAGCAGCTCGCCGGGACTAGCGGGTTTAGCCTACGAGCAGTACTTC; CDR3 protein: CASSSPGLAGLAYEQYF; clone size: -; V gene: TRBV7-9; D gene: TRBD2; J gene: TRBJ2-7
CDR3 DNA: TGTGCCAGCAGTTACGCATCCAGGCCGAATCAGCCCCAGCATTTT; CDR3 protein: CASSYASRPNQPQHF; clone size: -; V gene: TRBV6-6; D gene: -; J gene: TRBJ1-5
CDR3 DNA: TGCGCCAGCAGCCAAATAGGGGGGAACACTGAAGCTTTCTTT; CDR3 protein: CASSQIGGNTEAFF; clone size: -; V gene: TRBV4-1; D gene: -; J gene: TRBJ1-1
CDR3 DNA: TGTGCCAGCAGCTTGGACAGGGCGACTGAAGCTTTCTTT; CDR3 protein: CASSLDRATEAFF; clone size: few; V gene: TRBV27; D gene: TRBD1; J gene: TRBJ1-1
CDR3 DNA: TGTGCCAGCAGCTTAGTTTTGGCAGATACGCAGTATTTT; CDR3 protein: CASSLVLADTQYF; clone size: once; V gene: TRBV7-9; D gene: -; J gene: TRBJ2-3
CDR3 DNA: TGTGCCAGTAGATGGGGACAGCCGAACACTGAAGCTTTCTTT; CDR3 protein: CASRWGQPNTEAFF; clone size: -; V gene: TRBV19; D gene: TRBD1; J gene: TRBJ1-1
CDR3 DNA: TGTGCCAGCAGCTTGTCGGGGGGAGGGCCAATGGAGGAGACCCAGTACTTC; CDR3 protein: CASSLSGGGPMEETQYF; clone size: once; V gene: TRBV5-4; D gene: TRBD2; J gene: TRBJ2-5
CDR3 DNA: TGTGCCAGCAGCCCCGAAGGACTAGCGGGTTACAATGAGCAGTTCTTC; CDR3 protein: CASSPEGLAGYNEQFF; clone size: -; V gene: TRBV9; D gene: TRBD2; J gene: TRBJ2-1